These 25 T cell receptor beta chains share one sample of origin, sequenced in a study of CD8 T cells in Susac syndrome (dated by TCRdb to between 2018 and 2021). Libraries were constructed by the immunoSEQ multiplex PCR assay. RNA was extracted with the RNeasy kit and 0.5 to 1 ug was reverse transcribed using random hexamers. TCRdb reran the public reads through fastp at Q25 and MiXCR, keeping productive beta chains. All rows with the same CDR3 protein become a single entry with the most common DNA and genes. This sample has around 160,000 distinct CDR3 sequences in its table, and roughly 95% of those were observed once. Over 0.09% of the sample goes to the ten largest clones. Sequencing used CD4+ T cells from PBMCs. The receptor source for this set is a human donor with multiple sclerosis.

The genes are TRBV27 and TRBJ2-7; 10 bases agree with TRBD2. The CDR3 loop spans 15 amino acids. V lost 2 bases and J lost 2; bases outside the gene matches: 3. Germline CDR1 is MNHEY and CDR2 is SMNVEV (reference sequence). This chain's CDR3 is CASSLRLAGTYEQYF. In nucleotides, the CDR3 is TGTGCCAGCAGTTTACGACTAGCGGGTACCTACGAGCAGTACTTC.

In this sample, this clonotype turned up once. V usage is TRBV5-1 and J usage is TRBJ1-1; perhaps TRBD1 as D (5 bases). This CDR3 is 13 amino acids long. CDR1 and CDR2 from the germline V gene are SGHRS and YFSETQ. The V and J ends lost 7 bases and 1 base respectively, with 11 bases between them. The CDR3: CASGRGTNTEAFF. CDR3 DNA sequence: TGCGCCAGCGGAAGGGGAACGAACACTGAAGCTTTCTTT.

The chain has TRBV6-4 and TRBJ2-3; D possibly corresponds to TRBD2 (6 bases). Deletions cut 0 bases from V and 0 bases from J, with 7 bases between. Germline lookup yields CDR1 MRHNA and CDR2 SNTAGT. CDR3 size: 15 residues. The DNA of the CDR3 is TGTGCCAGCAGTGACTCAGGGACTAGCACAGATACGCAGTATTTT. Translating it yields CASSDSGTSTDTQYF.

The CDR3 region has the DNA TGTGCCAGCAGCACAGGGGGAGAGACCCAGTACTTC. It is translated as CASSTGGETQYF. The genes are TRBV9 and TRBJ2-5, with 8 bases that match TRBD1. The V gene's germline CDR1 is SGDLS and CDR2 YYNGEE. V shed 4 bases, J shed 4 bases, and the junction held 0 bases outside the gene matches. The CDR3 covers 12 residues.

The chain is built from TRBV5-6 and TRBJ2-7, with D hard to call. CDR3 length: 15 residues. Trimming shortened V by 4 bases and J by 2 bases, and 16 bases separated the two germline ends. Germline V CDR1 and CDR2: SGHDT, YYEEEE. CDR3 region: CASSPYQTSTYEQYF. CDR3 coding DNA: TGTGCCAGCAGCCCCTACCAGACAAGTACCTACGAGCAGTACTTC.

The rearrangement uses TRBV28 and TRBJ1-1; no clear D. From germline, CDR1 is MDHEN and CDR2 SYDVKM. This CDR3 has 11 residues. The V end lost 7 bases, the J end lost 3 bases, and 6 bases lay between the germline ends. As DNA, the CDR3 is TGTGCCAGCAATAAACACACTGAAGCTTTCTTT. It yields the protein CASNKHTEAFF.

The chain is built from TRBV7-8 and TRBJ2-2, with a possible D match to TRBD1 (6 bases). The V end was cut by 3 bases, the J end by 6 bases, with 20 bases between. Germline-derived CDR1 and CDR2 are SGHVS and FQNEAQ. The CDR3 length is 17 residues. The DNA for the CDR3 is TGTGCCAGCAGCTTGAATGCAGGGGCTAATCTCCCCGGGGAGCTGTTTTTT. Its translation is CASSLNAGANLPGELFF.

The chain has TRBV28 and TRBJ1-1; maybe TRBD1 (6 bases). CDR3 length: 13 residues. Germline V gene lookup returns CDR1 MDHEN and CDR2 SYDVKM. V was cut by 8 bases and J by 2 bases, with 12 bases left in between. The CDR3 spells CASGQPTNTEAFF. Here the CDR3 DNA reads TGTGCCAGCGGACAGCCTACTAACACTGAAGCTTTCTTT.

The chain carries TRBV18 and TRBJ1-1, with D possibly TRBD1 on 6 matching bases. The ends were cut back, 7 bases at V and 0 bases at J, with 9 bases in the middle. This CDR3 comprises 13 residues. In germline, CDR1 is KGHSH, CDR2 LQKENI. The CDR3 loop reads CASWRGLNTEAFF. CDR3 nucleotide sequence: TGTGCCAGCTGGCGGGGGCTGAACACTGAAGCTTTCTTT. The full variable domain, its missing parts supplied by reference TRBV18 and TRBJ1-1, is NAGVMQNPRHLVRRRGQEARLRCSPMKGHSHVYWYRQLPEEGLKFMVYLQKENIIDESGMPKERFSAEFPKEGPSILRIQQVVRGDSAAYFCASWRGLNTEAFFGQGTRLTVV.

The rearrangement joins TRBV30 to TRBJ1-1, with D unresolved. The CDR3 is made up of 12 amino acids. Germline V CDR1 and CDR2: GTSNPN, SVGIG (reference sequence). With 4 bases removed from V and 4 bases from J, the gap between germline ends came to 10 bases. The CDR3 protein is CAWKPYATEAFF. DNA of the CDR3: TGTGCCTGGAAACCCTATGCCACTGAAGCTTTCTTT.

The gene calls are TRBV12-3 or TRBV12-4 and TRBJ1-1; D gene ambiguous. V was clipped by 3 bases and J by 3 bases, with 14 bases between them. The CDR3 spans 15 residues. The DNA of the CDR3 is TGTGCCAGCAGTTTTCGTCCAGGAAGGTACACTGAAGCTTTCTTT. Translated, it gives CASSFRPGRYTEAFF.

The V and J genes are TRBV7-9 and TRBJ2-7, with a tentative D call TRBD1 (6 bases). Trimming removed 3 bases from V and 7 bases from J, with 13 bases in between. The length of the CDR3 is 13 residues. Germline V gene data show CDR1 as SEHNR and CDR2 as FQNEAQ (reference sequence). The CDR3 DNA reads TGTGCCAGCAGCTTGATGGGGGCTGAAGAGCAGTACTTC. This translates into CASSLMGAEEQYF.

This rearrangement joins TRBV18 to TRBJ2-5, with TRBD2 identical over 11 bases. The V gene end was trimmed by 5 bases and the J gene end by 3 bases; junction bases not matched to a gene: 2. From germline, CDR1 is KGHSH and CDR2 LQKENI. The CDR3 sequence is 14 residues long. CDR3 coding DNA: TGTGCCAGCTCATCGACTAGCGGGGAAGAGACCCAGTACTTC. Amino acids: CASSSTSGEETQYF.

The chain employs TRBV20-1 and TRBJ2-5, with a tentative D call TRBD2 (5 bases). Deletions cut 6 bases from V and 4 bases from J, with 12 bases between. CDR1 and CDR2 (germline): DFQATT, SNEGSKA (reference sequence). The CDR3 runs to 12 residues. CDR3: CSARTAGETQYF. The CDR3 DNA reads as TGCAGTGCGAGGACGGCGGGAGAGACCCAGTACTTC.

This chain's CDR3 is CASLQGQSTDTQYF. The CDR3 nucleotides are TGTGCCTCCCTTCAAGGGCAGAGCACAGATACGCAGTATTTT. The chain combines TRBV2 with TRBJ2-3, with unresolved D. Germline CDR1 and CDR2: SNHLY and FYNNEI. The CDR3 is 14 amino acids. V lost 11 bases and J 0 bases, leaving 15 bases between the germline ends.

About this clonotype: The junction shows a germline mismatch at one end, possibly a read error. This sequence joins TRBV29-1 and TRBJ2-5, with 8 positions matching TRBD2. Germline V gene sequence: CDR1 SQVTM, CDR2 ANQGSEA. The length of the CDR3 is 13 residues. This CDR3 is CSVQEAGAETQCF. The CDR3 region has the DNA TGCAGCGTTCAAGAAGCGGGAGCGGAGACCCAGTGCTTC.

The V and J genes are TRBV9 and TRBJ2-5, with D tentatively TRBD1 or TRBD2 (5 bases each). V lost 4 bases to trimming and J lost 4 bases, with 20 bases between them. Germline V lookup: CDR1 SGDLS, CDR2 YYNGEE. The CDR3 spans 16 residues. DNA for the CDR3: TGTGCCAGCAGCCCAAAGAGGGGATACGGGCCAGAGACCCAGTACTTC. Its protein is CASSPKRGYGPETQYF.

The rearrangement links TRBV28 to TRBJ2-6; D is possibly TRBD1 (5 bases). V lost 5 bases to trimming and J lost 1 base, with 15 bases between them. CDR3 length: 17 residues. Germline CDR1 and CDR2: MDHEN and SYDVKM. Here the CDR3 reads CASSPLGGASGANVLTF. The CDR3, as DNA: TGTGCCAGCAGTCCCCTAGGTGGGGCTTCTGGGGCCAACGTCCTGACTTTC.

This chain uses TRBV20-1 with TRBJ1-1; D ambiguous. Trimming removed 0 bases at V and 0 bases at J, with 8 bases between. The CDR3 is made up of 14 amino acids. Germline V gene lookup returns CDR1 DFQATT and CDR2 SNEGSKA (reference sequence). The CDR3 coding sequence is TGCAGTGCTAGAGAAGGGCCGTTGAACACTGAAGCTTTCTTT. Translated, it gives CSAREGPLNTEAFF.

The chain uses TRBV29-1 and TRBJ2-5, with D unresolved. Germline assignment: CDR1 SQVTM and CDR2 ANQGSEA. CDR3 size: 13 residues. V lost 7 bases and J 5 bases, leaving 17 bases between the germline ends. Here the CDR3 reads CSGSPSSLETQYF. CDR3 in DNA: TGCAGCGGATCACCGTCGTCACTGGAGACCCAGTACTTC.

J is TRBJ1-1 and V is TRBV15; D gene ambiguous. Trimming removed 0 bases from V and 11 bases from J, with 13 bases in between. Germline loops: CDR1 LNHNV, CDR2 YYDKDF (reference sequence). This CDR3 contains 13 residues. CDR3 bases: TGTGCCACCAGCAGAGATCGGGTTACGGGGGCTTTCTTT. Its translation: CATSRDRVTGAFF.

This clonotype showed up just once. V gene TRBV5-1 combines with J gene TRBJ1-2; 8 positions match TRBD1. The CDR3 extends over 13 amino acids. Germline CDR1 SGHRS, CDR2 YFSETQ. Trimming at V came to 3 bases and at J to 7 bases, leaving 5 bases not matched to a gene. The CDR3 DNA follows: TGCGCCAGCAGCTCCACCGACAGGGGTGGCTACACCTTC. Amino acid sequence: CASSSTDRGGYTF.

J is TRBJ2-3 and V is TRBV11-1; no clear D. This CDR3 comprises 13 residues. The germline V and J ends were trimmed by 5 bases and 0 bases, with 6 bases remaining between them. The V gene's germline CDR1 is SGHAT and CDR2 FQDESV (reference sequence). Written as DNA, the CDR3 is TGTGCCAGCAGCCTTGACAGCACAGATACGCAGTATTTT. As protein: CASSLDSTDTQYF.

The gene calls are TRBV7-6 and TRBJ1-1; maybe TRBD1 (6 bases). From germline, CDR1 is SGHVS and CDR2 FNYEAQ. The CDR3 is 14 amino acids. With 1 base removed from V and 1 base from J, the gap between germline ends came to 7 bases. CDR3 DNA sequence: TGTGCCAGCAGCTTAGTACAGGGGAACACTGAAGCTTTCTTT. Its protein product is CASSLVQGNTEAFF.

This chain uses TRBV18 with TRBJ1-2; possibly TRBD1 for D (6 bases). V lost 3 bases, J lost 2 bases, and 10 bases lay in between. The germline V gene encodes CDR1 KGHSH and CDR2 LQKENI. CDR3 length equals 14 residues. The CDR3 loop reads CASSPEGGNYGYTF. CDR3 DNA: TGTGCCAGCTCACCTGAGGGGGGCAACTATGGCTACACCTTC.